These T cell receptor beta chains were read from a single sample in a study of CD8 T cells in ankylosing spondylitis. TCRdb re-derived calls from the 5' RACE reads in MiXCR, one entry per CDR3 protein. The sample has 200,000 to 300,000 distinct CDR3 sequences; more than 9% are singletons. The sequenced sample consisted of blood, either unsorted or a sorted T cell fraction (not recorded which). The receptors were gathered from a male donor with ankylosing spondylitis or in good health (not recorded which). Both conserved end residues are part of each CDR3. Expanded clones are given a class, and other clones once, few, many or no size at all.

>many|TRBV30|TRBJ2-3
CAWSVGSGRTDTQYF
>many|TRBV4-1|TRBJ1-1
CASSLRTGDEAFF
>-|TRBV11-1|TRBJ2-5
CASSLDRAGDETQYF
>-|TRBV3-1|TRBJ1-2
CASSQGGTGSNYGYTF
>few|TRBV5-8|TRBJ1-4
CASSPGIGDEKLFF
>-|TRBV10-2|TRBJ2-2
CASRTANTGELFF
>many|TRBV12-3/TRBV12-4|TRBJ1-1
CASSSSFTEAFF
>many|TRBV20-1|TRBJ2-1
CSAPTSDYNEQFF
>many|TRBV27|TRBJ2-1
CASSYSNRGYNEQFF
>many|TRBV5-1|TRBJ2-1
CASSFGTEFYNEQFF
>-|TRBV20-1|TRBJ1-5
CSVADRMSNQPQHF
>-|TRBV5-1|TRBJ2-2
CASSHQAQNTGELFF
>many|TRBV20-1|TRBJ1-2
CSADNRIGYTF
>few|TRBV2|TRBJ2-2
CASKLTNTGELFF
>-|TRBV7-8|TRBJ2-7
CASSSNGGREQYF
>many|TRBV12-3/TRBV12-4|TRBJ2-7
CASSLSTSYEQYF
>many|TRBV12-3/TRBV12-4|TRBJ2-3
CASSLDIPSTDTQYF
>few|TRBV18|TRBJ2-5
CASSPPEGGPETQYF
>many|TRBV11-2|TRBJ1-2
CASSFVTANYGYTF
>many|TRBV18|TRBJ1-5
CASSSGTGNQPQHF
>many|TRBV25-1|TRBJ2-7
CASSGAVGYEQYF
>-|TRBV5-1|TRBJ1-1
CASSLPTPNTEAFF
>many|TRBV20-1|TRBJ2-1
CSPHWEAFPNEQFF
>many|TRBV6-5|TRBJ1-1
CASSYGYMNTEAFF
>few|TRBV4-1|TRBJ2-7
CASSQDETGASYEQYF
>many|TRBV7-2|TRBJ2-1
CASSPGVVQFF
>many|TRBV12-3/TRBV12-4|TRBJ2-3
CASSNVKDTQYF
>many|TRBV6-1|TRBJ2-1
CASSQIAGGTEQFF
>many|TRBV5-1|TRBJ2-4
CASSLEGSSGVDIQYF
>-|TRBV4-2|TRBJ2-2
CASSQLAGVNTGELFF
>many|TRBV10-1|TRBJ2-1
CASSEGGSGDNEQFF
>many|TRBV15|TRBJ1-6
CATSRIEGNSPLHF
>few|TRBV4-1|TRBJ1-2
CASSQDPNGYTF
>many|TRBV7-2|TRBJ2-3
CASSLSWLSDTQYF
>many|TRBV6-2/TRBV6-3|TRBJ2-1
CASRRSSPLSYNEQFF
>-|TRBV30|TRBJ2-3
CAWRFTDTQYF